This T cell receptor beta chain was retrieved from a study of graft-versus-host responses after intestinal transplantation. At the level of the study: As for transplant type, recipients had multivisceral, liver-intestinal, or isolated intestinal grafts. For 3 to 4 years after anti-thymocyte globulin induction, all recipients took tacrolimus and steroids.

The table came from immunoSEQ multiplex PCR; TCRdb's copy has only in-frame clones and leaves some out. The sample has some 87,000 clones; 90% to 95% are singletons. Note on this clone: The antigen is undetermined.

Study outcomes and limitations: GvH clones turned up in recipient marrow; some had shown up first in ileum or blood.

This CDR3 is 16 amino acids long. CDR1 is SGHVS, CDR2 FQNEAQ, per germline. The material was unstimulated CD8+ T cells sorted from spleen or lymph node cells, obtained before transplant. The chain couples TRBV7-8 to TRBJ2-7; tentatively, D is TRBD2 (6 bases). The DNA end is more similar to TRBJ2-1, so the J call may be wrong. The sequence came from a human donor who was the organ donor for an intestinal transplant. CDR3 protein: CASSLGAGAGGDEQFF. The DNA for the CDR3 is TGTGCCAGCAGCTTAGGTGCCGGGGCGGGCGGGGATGAGCAGTTCTTC.